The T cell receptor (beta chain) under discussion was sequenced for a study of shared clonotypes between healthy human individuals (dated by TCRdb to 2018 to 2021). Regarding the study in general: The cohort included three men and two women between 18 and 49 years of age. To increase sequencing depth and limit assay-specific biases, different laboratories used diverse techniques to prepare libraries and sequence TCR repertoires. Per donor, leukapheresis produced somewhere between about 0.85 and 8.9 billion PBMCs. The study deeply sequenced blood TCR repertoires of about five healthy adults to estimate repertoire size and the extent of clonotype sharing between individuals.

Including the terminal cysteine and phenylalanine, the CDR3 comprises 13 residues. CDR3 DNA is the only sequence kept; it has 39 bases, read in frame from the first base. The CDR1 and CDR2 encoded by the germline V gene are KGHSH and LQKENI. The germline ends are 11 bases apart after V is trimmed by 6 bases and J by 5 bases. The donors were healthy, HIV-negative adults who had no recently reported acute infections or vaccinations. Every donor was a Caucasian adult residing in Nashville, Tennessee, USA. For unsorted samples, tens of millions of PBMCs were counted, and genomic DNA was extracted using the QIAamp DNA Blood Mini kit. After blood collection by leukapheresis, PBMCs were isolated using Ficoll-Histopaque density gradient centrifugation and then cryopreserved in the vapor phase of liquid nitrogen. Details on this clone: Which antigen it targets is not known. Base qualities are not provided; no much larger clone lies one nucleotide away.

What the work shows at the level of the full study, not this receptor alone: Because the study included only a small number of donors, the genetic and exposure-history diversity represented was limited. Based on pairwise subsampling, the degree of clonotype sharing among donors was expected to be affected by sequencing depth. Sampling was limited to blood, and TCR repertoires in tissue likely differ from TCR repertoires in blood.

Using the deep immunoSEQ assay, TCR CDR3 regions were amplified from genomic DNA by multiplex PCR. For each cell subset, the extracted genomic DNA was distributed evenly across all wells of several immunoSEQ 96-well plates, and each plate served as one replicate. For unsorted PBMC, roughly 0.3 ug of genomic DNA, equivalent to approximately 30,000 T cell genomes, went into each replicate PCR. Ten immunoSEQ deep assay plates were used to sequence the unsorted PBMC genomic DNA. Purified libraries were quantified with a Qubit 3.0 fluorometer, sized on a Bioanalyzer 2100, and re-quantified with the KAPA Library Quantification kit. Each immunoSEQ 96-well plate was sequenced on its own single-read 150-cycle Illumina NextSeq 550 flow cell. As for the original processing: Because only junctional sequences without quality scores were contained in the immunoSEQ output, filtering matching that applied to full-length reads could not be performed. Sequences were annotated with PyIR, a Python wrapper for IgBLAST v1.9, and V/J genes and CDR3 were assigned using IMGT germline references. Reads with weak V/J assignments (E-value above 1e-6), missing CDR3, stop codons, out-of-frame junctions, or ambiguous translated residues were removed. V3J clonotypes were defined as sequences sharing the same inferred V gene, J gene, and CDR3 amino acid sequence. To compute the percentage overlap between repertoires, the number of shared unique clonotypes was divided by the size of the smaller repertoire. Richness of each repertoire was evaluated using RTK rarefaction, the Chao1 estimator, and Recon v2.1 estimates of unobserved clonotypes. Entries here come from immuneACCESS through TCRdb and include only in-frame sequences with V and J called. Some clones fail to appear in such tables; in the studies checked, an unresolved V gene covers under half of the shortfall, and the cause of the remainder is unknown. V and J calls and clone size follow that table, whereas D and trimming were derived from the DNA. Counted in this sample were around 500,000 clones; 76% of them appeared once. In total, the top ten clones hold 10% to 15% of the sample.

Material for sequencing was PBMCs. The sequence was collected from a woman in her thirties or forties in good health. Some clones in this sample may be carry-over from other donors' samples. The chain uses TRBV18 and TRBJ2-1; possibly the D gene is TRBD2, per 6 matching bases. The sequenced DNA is TGTGCCAGCTCGGGGGACTCTGACAATGAGCAGTTCTTC. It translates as CASSGDSDNEQFF. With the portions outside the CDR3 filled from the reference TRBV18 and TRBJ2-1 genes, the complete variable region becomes NAGVMQNPRHLVRRRGQEARLRCSPMKGHSHVYWYRQLPEEGLKFMVYLQKENIIDESGMPKERFSAEFPKEGPSILRIQQVVRGDSAAYFCASSGDSDNEQFFGPGTRLTVL.